Below, 2 T cell receptor beta chains from the same sample are listed, as sequenced in a study of OX40 agonist ivuxolimab in advanced cancers. Assay: immunoSEQ multiplex PCR; the TCRdb copy retains only in-frame clones and omits some. The sample shows 80,000 to 100,000 clones, roughly 89% of them seen only once. The sequencing used CD4+ or CD8+ T cells sorted from blood, collected in a trial of the OX40 agonist ivuxolimab. These TCRs come from an adult with an advanced solid tumor such as melanoma, head and neck, liver or kidney cancer.

This rearrangement joins TRBV10-2 to TRBJ2-5; 7 bases are a match to TRBD1. The CDR3 runs to 11 residues. CDR1 and CDR2 (germline): WSHSY, SAAADI. V trimming: 10 bases; J trimming: 3 bases; junction bases outside the gene matches: 2. The CDR3 region has the DNA TGCGCCACCACAGGGGAAGAGACCCAGTACTTC. Amino acid sequence: CATTGEETQYF.

The chain links TRBV27 to TRBJ2-7, with D perhaps given as TRBD1 or TRBD2 (5 bases each). The CDR3 runs to 14 residues. Germline V gives CDR1 MNHEY, CDR2 SMNVEV (reference sequence). Trimming removed 6 bases at V and 6 bases at J, with 18 bases between. This CDR3 reads CASRTGTPVTEQYF. DNA for the CDR3: TGTGCCAGCAGGACCGGGACCCCCGTTACCGAGCAGTACTTC.